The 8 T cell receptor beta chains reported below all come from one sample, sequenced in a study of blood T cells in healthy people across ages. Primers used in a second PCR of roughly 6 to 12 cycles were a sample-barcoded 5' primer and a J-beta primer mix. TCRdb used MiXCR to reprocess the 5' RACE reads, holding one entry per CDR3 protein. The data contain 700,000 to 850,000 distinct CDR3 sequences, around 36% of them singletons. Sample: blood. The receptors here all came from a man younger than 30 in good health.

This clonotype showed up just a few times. CDR3 in amino acids: CASSFGRGAFF. In DNA, the CDR3 is TGTGCCAGCAGTTTTGGGAGGGGAGCTTTCTTT. This chain links TRBV12-3 or TRBV12-4 with TRBJ1-1, with D perhaps TRBD1 (5 bases). The CDR3 is 11 residues long. V lost 3 bases, J lost 10 bases, and 9 bases lay in between.

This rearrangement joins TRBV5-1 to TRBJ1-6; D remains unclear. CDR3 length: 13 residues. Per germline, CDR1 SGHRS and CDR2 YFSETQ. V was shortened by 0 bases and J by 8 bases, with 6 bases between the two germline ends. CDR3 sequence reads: CASSLAGHSPLHF. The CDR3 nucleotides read TGCGCCAGCAGCTTGGCAGGTCATTCACCCCTCCACTTT. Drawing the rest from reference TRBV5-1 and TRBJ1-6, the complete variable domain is KAGVTQTPRYLIKTRGQQVTLSCSPISGHRSVSWYQQTPGQGLQFLFEYFSETQRNKGNFPGRFSGRQFSNSRSEMNVSTLELGDSALYLCASSLAGHSPLHFGNGTRLTVT.

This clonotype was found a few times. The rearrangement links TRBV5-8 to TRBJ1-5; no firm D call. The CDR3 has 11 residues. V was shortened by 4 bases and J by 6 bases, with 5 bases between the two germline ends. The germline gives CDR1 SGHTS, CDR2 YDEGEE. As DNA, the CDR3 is TGTGCCAGCAGCGGGTTTCAGCCCCAGCATTTT. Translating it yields CASSGFQPQHF.

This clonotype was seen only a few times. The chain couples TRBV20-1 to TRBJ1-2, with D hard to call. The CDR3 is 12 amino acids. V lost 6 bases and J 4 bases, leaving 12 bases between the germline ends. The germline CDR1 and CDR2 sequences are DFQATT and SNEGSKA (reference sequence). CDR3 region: CSAIDGRYGYTF. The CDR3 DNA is TGCAGTGCAATCGACGGTCGCTATGGCTACACCTTC.

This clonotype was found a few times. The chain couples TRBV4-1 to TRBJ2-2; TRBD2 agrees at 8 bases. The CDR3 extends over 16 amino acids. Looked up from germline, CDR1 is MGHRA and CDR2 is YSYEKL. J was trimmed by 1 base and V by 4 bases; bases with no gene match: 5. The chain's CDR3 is CASSLTGRGNTGELFF. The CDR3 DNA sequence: TGCGCCAGCAGCCTTACCGGGAGGGGGAACACCGGGGAGCTGTTTTTT.

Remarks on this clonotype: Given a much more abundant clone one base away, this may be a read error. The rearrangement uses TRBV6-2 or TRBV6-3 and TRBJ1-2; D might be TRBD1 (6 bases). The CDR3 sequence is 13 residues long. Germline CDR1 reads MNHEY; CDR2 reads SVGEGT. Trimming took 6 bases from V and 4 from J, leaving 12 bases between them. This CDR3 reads CASSPTGIYGYTF. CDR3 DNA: TGTGCCAGCAGCCCAACAGGGATCTATGGCTACACCTTC.

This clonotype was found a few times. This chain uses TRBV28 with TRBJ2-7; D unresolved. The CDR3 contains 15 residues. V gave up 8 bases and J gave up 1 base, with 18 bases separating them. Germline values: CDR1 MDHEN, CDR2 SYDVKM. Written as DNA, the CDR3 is TGTGCCAGCGGATCCGTGGGCGATAGGTCCTACGAGCAGTACTTC. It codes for CASGSVGDRSYEQYF.

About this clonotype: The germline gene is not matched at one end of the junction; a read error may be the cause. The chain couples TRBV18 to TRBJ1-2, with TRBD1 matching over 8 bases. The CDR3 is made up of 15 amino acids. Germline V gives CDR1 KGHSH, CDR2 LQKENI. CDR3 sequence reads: CASPPGQATNYGYTF. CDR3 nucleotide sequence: TGTGCCAGCCCACCGGGACAGGCGACTAACTATGGCTACACCTTC.